This T cell receptor (beta chain) came from a study of beta chain features in type 1 diabetes. Study in general: Patients looked much like healthy donors when it came to age, gender and cell yields.

Sequenced material consisted of expressed TCRB transcripts (all of the isolated RNA was reverse transcribed). Only in-frame clones appear in the TCRdb table, and some are missing; sequencing was by immunoSEQ multiplex PCR. Of hundreds of thousands of clones listed, approximately 10% are singletons. V lost 0 bases to trimming and J lost 6 bases; unmatched junction nucleotides: 9. Germline V gene lookup returns CDR1 SGDLS and CDR2 YYNGEE. The CDR3 has 16 amino acids. V is TRBV9 and J is TRBJ2-3, with 8 positions matching TRBD1. The specimen sequenced was naive CD4+ T cells from blood. This TCR was sampled from a woman between 18 and 29 years old in good health. The CDR3 sequence is CASSVGDRIFEDTQYF. The CDR3 coding sequence is TGTGCCAGCAGCGTAGGGGACAGGATCTTTGAGGATACGCAGTATTTT. The full variable domain, with the rest looked up from reference TRBV9 and TRBJ2-3, is DSGVTQTPKHLITATGQRVTLRCSPRSGDLSVYWYQQSLDQGLQFLIQYYNGEERAKGNILERFSAQQFPDLHSELNLSSLELGDSALYFCASSVGDRIFEDTQYFGPGTRLTVL.